Below are 10 T cell receptor beta chains sequenced from a single sample in a study of OX40 agonist ivuxolimab in advanced cancers. Method: immunoSEQ multiplex PCR; TCRdb's copy keeps in-frame clones and lacks some. The profile shows approximately 23,000 clones, 80% to 90% of them singletons. Sequenced material: CD4+ or CD8+ T cells sorted from blood, taken in a trial of the OX40 agonist ivuxolimab. The source is an adult with an advanced solid tumor such as melanoma, head and neck, liver or kidney cancer.

This clone is a singleton in its sample. V gene TRBV28 combines with J gene TRBJ2-5; 7 bases agree with TRBD1. Germline assignment: CDR1 MDHEN and CDR2 SYDVKM. With 6 bases clipped from V and 5 bases from J, the junction kept 9 bases outside the gene matches. The CDR3 sequence is 14 residues long. The CDR3 region is CASRSNRGRETQYF. Here the CDR3 DNA reads TGTGCCAGCAGGTCAAACAGGGGCCGGGAGACCCAGTACTTC.

This chain connects TRBV2 to TRBJ2-5; D possibly corresponds to TRBD2 (5 bases). Germline CDR1 is SNHLY and CDR2 is FYNNEI. Trimming stripped 6 bases from V and 5 bases from J, with 10 bases between. The CDR3 loop spans 12 amino acids. The CDR3: CASREDGETQYF. The CDR3 DNA reads TGTGCCAGCAGGGAGGACGGGGAGACCCAGTACTTC.

This clone was detected only once. The chain combines TRBV20-1 with TRBJ2-5; D not certain. The CDR3 loop spans 11 amino acids. Between the trimmed V and J ends, which lost 0 bases and 10 bases, there was a span of 9 bases. Germline CDR1 DFQATT, CDR2 SNEGSKA (reference sequence). The CDR3 region is CSARDFPNQYF. The CDR3 nucleotides read TGCAGTGCTAGAGATTTTCCGAACCAGTACTTC.

The V call is TRBV7-9, the J call TRBJ2-5; D unresolved. Germline CDR1 is SEHNR and CDR2 is FQNEAQ (reference sequence). V lost 2 bases, J lost 7 bases, and 8 bases lay in between. The CDR3 totals 12 residues. In DNA, the CDR3 is TGTGCCAGCAGCTTATTCTCGGGGACCCAGTACTTC. Translation gives CASSLFSGTQYF.

The chain joins TRBV15 to TRBJ2-5; D is possibly TRBD2 (6 bases). Germline V CDR1 and CDR2: LNHNV, YYDKDF (reference sequence). V lost 0 bases and J lost 3, with 11 bases in between. The CDR3 is 15 amino acids. CDR3 bases: TGTGCCACCAGCAGAGATCCCGGCGGGAAAGAGACCCAGTACTTC. Translating it yields CATSRDPGGKETQYF.

The chain combines TRBV19 with TRBJ2-7, with D possibly TRBD2 on 6 matching bases. Germline V gene lookup returns CDR1 LNHDA and CDR2 SQIVND (reference sequence). This CDR3 is built from 15 residues. The ends were cut back, 5 bases at V and 2 bases at J, with 16 bases in the middle. The CDR3 here is CASSPRGGEPYEQYF. CDR3 nucleotide sequence: TGTGCCAGTAGTCCTCGGGGCGGGGAGCCCTACGAGCAGTACTTC.

This clone has only one observation. The chain recombines TRBV28 with TRBJ1-5, with TRBD1 as a possible D gene (6 bases). Trimming cost V 5 bases and J 6 bases, with 20 bases left between them. The CDR3 has 16 amino acids. The germline CDR1 and CDR2 sequences are MDHEN and SYDVKM. CDR3 loop: CASSKGWIQGSQPQHF. CDR3 sequence (DNA): TGTGCCAGCAGTAAAGGCTGGATACAGGGAAGTCAGCCCCAGCATTTT.

This clone was counted a few times. This rearrangement joins TRBV5-1 to TRBJ1-1, with TRBD1 matching over 7 bases. The CDR3 length is 13 residues. Trimming cost V 7 bases and J 4 bases; bases outside gene matches: 7. Per germline, CDR1 SGHRS and CDR2 YFSETQ. CDR3 DNA: TGCGCCAGCCGACAGGGAGGGGTCACTGAAGCTTTCTTT. It is translated as CASRQGGVTEAFF.

The J gene is TRBJ1-1, the V gene TRBV4-3, with a possible D match to TRBD1 (6 bases). From germline, CDR1 is LGHNA and CDR2 YSLEER. V gave up 1 base and J gave up 2 bases, with 11 bases separating them. This CDR3 has 15 residues. CDR3 nucleotide sequence: TGCGCCAGCAGCCAAGGCCCGGACAGCAACACTGAAGCTTTCTTT. This codes for CASSQGPDSNTEAFF.

J is TRBJ2-7 and V is TRBV18; D might be TRBD1 or TRBD2, each matching 6 bases. This CDR3 comprises 15 residues. V was cut by 3 bases and J by 5 bases, with 17 bases left in between. Germline V gene data show CDR1 as KGHSH and CDR2 as LQKENI. CDR3 DNA: TGTGCCAGCTCACCGGGGGGCGGGGAGGTCCACGAGCAGTACTTC. Its protein is CASSPGGGEVHEQYF.